A selection of T cell receptor beta chains follows, all from one sample in a study of blood T cells in healthy people across ages. TCRdb re-derived calls from the 5' RACE reads in MiXCR, one entry per CDR3 protein. The sample lists roughly 1,800,000 distinct CDR3 sequences, about 49% occurring once. The sample taken for sequencing was blood. These receptor sequences come from a middle-aged woman in good health. The CDR3 runs from the conserved cysteine through the conserved F or W. A D gene is named only where the DNA matches it firmly. The size entry is marked missing in some rows and otherwise reads once, few, many or a size class.

clone_size | d_call | j_call | v_call | cdr3_aa | cdr3_nt
- | TRBD1 | TRBJ2-7 | TRBV4-1 | CASSHTTGGPYKQYF | TGCGCCAGCAGCCACACAACAGGGGGGCCCTACAAGCAGTACTTC
- | - | TRBJ2-7 | TRBV20-1 | CSARVDGVWGNEQYF | TGCAGTGCTAGGGTAGACGGGGTATGGGGCAATGAGCAGTACTTC
few | - | TRBJ2-7 | TRBV21-1 | CASSQTGTGDVYEQYF | TGTGCCAGCAGTCAGACCGGGACAGGGGATGTCTACGAGCAGTACTTC
- | - | TRBJ1-6 | TRBV7-2 | CASSSVMNYNSPLHF | TGTGCCAGCAGCTCCGTTATGAACTATAATTCACCCCTCCACTTT
- | - | TRBJ2-5 | TRBV7-8 | CATQGISGEATQYF | TGTGCCACACAAGGGATTTCGGGGGAGGCGACCCAGTACTTC
- | TRBD1 | TRBJ1-2 | TRBV12-3/TRBV12-4 | CASSFPGTGGNYGYTF | TGTGCCAGCAGTTTCCCCGGGACAGGGGGAAACTATGGCTACACCTTC
- | TRBD2 | TRBJ2-1 | TRBV20-1 | CSARAGTSGSNEQFF | TGCAGTGCTAGAGCCGGGACTAGCGGGTCCAATGAGCAGTTCTTC
- | TRBD2 | TRBJ2-1 | TRBV29-1 | CSVVPGLAGGGYNEQFF | TGCAGCGTTGTACCGGGACTAGCGGGGGGGGGGTACAATGAGCAGTTCTTC
few | - | TRBJ2-1 | TRBV7-3 | CASSLSGRGETQFF | TGTGCCAGCAGCTTATCCGGGAGAGGAGAGACCCAGTTCTTC
- | TRBD2 | TRBJ2-3 | TRBV28 | CASSPIAGGMDTQYF | TGTGCCAGCAGTCCCATAGCGGGGGGGATGGATACGCAGTATTTT
few | - | TRBJ2-1 | TRBV5-6 | CASSLVGSLNEQFF | TGTGCCAGCAGCTTGGTTGGTAGTTTGAATGAGCAGTTCTTC
once | - | TRBJ1-5 | TRBV5-6 | CASSLAAGVGNQPQHF | TGTGCCAGCAGCTTGGCCGCAGGGGTGGGCAATCAGCCCCAGCATTTT
- | TRBD2 | TRBJ2-5 | TRBV7-3 | CASSLMAGGIQETQYF | TGTGCCAGCAGCTTAATGGCGGGGGGGATCCAAGAGACCCAGTACTTC
few | TRBD2 | TRBJ2-5 | TRBV9 | CASSVEGLAEQETQYF | TGTGCCAGCAGCGTAGAGGGACTAGCAGAGCAAGAGACCCAGTACTTC
- | TRBD1 | TRBJ1-5 | TRBV24-1 | CATSEDRGLDQPQHF | TGTGCCACCAGTGAGGACAGGGGGTTGGATCAGCCCCAGCATTTT
- | TRBD2 | TRBJ2-1 | TRBV7-9 | CASSSGGLAGAYNEQFF | TGTGCCAGCAGCTCAGGAGGACTAGCGGGGGCATACAATGAGCAGTTCTTC
- | TRBD1 | TRBJ2-5 | TRBV6-1 | CASSAEGGLRETQYF | TGTGCCAGCAGCGCCGAAGGGGGCCTGCGAGAGACCCAGTACTTC
- | - | TRBJ2-7 | TRBV6-2/TRBV6-3 | CASSLTGRIHEQYF | TGTGCCAGCAGTTTGACGGGACGAATCCACGAGCAGTACTTC
- | - | TRBJ1-4 | TRBV12-3/TRBV12-4 | CASSMGARNEKLFF | TGTGCCAGCAGTATGGGGGCCAGGAATGAAAAACTGTTTTTT
- | - | TRBJ2-7 | TRBV7-2 | CASSAPNLGYEQYF | TGTGCCAGCAGCGCACCAAATCTGGGCTACGAGCAGTACTTC
- | TRBD1 | TRBJ2-5 | TRBV18 | CASSQDRAANEQYF | TGTGCCAGCTCCCAGGACAGGGCTGCGAATGAGCAGTACTTC
- | TRBD1 | TRBJ2-7 | TRBV6-5 | CASNPTGNSYEQYF | TGTGCCAGCAACCCGACAGGGAACTCCTACGAGCAGTACTTC
- | - | TRBJ2-1 | TRBV14 | CASSQSGMQRYNEQFF | TGTGCCAGCAGCCAATCAGGGATGCAGCGCTACAATGAGCAGTTCTTC
- | - | TRBJ2-1 | TRBV13 | CASSGRKAPISDEQFF | TGTGCCAGCAGCGGGCGAAAGGCCCCAATCTCTGATGAGCAGTTCTTC
- | - | TRBJ2-7 | TRBV20-1 | CSAQRDEQYF | TGCAGTGCTCAGCGGGACGAGCAGTACTTC
- | - | TRBJ2-7 | TRBV7-9 | CASSLVFGTDSYEQYF | TGTGCCAGCAGCTTAGTGTTCGGGACGGATTCCTACGAGCAGTACTTC
- | TRBD2 | TRBJ2-1 | TRBV6-1 | CASSVAGGRSNEQFF | TGTGCCAGCAGTGTAGCGGGGGGGCGGTCGAATGAGCAGTTCTTC
few | - | TRBJ1-5 | TRBV3-1 | CPRRGQPQHF | TGTCCCCGGAGGGGTCAGCCCCAGCATTTT
few | TRBD2 | TRBJ2-1 | TRBV28 | CASSATSGDPMWNEQFF | TGTGCCAGCAGTGCGACTAGCGGGGACCCGATGTGGAATGAGCAGTTCTTC
- | TRBD2 | TRBJ2-1 | TRBV9 | CASSAGLADYNEQFF | TGTGCCAGCAGCGCGGGACTAGCGGACTACAATGAGCAGTTCTTC
- | - | TRBJ2-5 | TRBV9 | CASSVAGSPETQYF | TGTGCCAGCAGCGTAGCGGGCAGCCCAGAGACCCAGTACTTC
- | - | TRBJ2-1 | TRBV7-2 | CASSYGPGAYQFF | TGTGCCAGCAGCTACGGCCCGGGGGCTTATCAGTTCTTC